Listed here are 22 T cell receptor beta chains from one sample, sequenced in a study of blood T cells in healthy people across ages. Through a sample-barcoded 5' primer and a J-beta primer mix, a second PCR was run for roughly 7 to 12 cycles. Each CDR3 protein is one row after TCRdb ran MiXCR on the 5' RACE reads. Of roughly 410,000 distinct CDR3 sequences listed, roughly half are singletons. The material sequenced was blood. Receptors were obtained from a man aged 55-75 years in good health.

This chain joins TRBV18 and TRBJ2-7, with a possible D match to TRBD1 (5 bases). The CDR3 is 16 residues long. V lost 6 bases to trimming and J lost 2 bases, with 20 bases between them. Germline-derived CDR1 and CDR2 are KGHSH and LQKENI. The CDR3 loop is CASSFSGQVVTYEQYF. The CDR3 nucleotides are TGTGCCAGCTCTTTTTCAGGGCAGGTGGTGACCTACGAGCAGTACTTC.

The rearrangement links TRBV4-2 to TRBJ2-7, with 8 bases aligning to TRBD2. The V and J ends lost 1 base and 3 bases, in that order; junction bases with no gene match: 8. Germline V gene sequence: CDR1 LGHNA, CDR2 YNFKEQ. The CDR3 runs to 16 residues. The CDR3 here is CASSQVRAGVNYEQYF. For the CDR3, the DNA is TGTGCCAGCAGCCAAGTTCGAGCGGGAGTCAACTACGAGCAGTACTTC.

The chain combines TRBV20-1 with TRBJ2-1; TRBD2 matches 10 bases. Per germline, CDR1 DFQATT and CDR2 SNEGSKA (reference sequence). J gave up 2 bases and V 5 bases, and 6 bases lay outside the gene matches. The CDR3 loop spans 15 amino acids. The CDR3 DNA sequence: TGCAGTGCTCCCCACACTAGCGGGGCCTACAATGAGCAGTTCTTC. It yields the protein CSAPHTSGAYNEQFF.

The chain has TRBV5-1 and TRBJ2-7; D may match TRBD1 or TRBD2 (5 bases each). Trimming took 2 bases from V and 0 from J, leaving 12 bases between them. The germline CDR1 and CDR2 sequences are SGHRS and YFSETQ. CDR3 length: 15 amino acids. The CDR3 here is CASSFRGYSSYEQYF. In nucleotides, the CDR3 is TGCGCCAGCAGCTTTCGGGGCTACAGCTCCTACGAGCAGTACTTC.

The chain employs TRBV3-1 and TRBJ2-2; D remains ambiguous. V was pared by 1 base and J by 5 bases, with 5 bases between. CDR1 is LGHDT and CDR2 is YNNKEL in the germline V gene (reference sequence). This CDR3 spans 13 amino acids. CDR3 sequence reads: CASSQVRTGELFF. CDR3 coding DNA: TGTGCCAGCAGCCAAGTTCGTACCGGGGAGCTGTTTTTT.

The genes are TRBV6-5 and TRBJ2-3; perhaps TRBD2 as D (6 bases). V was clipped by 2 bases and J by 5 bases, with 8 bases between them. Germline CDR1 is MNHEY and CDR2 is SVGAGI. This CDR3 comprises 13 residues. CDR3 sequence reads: CASSYPAGDTQYF. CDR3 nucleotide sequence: TGTGCCAGCAGTTACCCAGCGGGAGATACGCAGTATTTT.

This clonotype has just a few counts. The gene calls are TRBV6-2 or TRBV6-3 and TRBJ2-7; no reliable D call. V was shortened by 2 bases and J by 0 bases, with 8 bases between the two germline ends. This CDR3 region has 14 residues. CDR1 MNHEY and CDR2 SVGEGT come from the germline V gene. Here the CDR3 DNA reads TGTGCCAGCAGTTACAAACCGGACTCCTACGAGCAGTACTTC. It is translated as CASSYKPDSYEQYF.

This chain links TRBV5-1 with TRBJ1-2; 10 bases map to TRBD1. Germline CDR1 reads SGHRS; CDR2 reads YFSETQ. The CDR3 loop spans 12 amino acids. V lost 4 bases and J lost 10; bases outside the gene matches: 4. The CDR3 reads CASSEGQGDYTF. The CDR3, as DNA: TGCGCCAGCAGCGAAGGACAGGGGGACTACACCTTC.

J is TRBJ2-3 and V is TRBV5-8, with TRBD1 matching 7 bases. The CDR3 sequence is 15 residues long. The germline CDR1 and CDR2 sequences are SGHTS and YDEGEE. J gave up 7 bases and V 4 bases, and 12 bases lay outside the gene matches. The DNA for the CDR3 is TGTGCCAGCAGCGACCGACAGGGACCAAGAAATACGCAGTATTTT. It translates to CASSDRQGPRNTQYF.

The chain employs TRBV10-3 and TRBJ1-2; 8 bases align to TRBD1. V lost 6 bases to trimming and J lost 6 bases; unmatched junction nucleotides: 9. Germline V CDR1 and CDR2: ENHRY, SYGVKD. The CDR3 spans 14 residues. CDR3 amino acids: CAIREGQGGNGYTF. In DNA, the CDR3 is TGTGCCATCAGGGAAGGACAGGGTGGAAATGGCTACACCTTC.

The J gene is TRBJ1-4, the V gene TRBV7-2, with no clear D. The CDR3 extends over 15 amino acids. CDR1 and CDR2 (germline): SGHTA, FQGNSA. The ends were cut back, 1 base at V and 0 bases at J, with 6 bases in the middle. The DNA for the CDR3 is TGTGCCAGCAGCTTAGAGGCCGCAACTAATGAAAAACTGTTTTTT. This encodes CASSLEAATNEKLFF.

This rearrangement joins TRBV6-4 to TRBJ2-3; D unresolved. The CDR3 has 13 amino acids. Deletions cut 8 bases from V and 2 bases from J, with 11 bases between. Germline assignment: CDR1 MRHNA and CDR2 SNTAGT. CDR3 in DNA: TGTGCCAGCGGAATGACCCACACAGATACGCAGTATTTT. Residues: CASGMTHTDTQYF.

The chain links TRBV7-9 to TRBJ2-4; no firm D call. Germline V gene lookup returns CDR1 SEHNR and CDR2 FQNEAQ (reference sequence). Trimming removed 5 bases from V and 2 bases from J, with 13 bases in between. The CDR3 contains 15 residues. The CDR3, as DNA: TGTGCCAGCAGCCCGGGCCCAGCAACCAAAAACATTCAGTACTTC. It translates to CASSPGPATKNIQYF.

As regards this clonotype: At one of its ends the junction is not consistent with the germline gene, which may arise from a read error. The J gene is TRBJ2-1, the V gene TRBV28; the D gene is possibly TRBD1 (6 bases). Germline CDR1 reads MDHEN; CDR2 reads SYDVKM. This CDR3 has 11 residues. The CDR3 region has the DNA TGTGCCGGCAGTCTCGGGACAGAGCAGTTCTTC. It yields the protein CAGSLGTEQFF.

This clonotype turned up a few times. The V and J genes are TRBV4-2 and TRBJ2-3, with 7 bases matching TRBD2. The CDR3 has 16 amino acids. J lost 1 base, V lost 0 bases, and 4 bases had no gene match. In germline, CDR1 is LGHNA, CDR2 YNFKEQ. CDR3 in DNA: TGTGCCAGCAGCCAAGATATCGCGGGGGGCACAGATACGCAGTATTTT. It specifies CASSQDIAGGTDTQYF.

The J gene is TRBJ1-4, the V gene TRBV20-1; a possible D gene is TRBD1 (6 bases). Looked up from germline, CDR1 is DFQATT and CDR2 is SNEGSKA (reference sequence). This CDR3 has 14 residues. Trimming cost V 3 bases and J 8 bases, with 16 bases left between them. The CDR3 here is CSASITGRGEKLFF. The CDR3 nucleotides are TGCAGTGCTAGTATAACAGGGAGAGGAGAAAAACTGTTTTTT.

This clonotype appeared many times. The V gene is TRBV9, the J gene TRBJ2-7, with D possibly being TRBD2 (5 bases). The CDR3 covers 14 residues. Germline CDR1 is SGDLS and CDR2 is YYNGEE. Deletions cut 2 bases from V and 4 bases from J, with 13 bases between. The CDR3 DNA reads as TGTGCCAGCAGCGTTCTAGCAGACGGGTACGAGCAGTACTTC. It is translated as CASSVLADGYEQYF. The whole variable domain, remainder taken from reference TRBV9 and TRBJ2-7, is DSGVTQTPKHLITATGQRVTLRCSPRSGDLSVYWYQQSLDQGLQFLIQYYNGEERAKGNILERFSAQQFPDLHSELNLSSLELGDSALYFCASSVLADGYEQYFGPGTRLTVT.

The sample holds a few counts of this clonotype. The CDR3 spells CASSLGSGSYNEQFF. The CDR3 DNA reads as TGTGCCAGCAGCCTCGGTAGCGGCTCCTACAATGAGCAGTTCTTC. This chain connects TRBV4-2 to TRBJ2-1; D possibly corresponds to TRBD2 (6 bases). The V end lost 4 bases, the J end lost 0 bases, and 10 bases lay between the germline ends. The germline CDR1 and CDR2 sequences are LGHNA and YNFKEQ. The length of the CDR3 is 15 residues.

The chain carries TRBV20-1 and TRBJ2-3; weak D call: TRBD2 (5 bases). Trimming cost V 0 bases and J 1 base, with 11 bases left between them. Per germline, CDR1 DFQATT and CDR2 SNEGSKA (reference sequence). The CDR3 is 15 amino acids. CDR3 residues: CSARDSLVGTDTQYF. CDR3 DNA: TGCAGTGCTAGAGATTCACTAGTGGGCACAGATACGCAGTATTTT.

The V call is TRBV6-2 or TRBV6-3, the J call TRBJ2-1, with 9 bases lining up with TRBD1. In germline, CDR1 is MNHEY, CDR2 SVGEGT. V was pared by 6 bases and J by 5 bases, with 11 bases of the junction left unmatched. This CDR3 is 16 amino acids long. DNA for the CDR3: TGTGCCAGCAGGCCCCGGGGACAGGGAGGGGACAATGAGCAGTTCTTC. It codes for CASRPRGQGGDNEQFF.

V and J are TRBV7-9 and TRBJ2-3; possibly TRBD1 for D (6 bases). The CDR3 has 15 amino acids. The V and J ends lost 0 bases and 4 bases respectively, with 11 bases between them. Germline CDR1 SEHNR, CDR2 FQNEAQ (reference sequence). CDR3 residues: CASSLAQGSADTQYF. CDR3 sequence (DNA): TGTGCCAGCAGCTTAGCCCAGGGGTCCGCAGATACGCAGTATTTT.

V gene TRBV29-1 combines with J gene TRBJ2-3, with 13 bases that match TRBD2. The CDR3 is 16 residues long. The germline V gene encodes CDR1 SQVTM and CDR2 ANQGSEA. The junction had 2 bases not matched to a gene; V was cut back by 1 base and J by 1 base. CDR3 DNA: TGCAGCGTTGAAGGAGGACTAGCGGGGGGCACAGATACGCAGTATTTT. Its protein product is CSVEGGLAGGTDTQYF.